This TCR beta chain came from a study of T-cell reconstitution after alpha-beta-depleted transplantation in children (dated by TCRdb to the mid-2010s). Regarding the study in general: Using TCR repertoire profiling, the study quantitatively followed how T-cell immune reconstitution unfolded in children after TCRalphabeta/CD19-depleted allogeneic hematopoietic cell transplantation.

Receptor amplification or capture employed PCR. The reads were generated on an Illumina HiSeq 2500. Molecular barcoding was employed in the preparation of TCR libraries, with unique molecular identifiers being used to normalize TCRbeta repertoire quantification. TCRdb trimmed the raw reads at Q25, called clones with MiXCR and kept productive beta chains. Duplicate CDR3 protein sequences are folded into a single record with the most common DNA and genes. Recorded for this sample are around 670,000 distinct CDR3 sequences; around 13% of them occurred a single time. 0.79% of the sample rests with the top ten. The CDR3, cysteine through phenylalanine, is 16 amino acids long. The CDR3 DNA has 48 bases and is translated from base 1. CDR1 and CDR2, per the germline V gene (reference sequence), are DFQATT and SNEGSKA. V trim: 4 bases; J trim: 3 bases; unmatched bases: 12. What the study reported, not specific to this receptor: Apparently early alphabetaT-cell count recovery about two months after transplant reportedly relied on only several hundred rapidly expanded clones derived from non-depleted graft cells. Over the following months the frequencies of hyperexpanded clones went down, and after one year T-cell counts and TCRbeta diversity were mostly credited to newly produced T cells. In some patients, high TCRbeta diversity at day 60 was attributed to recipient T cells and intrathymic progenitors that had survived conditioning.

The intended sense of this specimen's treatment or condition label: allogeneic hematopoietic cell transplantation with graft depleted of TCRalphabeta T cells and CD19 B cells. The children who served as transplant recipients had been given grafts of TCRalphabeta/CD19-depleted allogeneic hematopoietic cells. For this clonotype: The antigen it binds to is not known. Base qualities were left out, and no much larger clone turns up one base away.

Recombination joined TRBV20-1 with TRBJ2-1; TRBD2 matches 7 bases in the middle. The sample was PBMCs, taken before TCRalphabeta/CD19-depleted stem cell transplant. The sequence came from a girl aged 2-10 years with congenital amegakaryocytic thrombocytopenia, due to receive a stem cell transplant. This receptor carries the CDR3 CSATSGRVVGYNEQFF. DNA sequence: TGCAGTGCTACCAGTGGGAGGGTGGTAGGCTACAATGAGCAGTTCTTC.